The rows below give T cell receptor beta chains drawn from one sample of a study of blood T cell repertoires in COVID-19. Produced via immunoSEQ multiplex PCR; TCRdb's table is partial and in-frame only. The sample holds around 260,000 clones, 86% seen once. The sequencing sample was made of peripheral blood. These receptors were obtained from a man aged 25-45 years with active or convalescent COVID-19. Both conserved end residues are part of each CDR3. A D gene is named only where the DNA matches it firmly. Size is omitted from some rows. Given values are once, few, many or a class for expanded clones.

cdr3_aa cdr3_nt v_call clone_size j_call d_call cdr3_length
CASSYRDAYNEQFF TGTGCCAGCAGTTACAGGGACGCCTACAATGAGCAGTTCTTC TRBV27 . TRBJ2-1 . 14
CASSLDGISTDTQYF TGTGCCAGCAGCTTAGACGGGATCAGCACAGATACGCAGTATTTT TRBV11-2 . TRBJ2-3 . 15
CASTGGDQITDTQYF TGTGCCAGCACCGGGGGGGACCAGATCACAGATACGCAGTATTTT TRBV19 . TRBJ2-3 TRBD2 15
CASSHTRSGVDPPLHF TGTGCCAGCAGCCACACGAGGTCAGGGGTTGATCCACCCCTCCACTTT TRBV3-1/TRBV3-2 . TRBJ1-6 . 16
CASSYSRLGKDSPMYF TGTGCCAGCAGTTACTCAAGATTGGGAAAGGACAGCCCCATGTACTTC TRBV6-5 . TRBJ2-7 . 16
CASSQSRVAGGDYEQYF TGCGCCAGCAGTCAATCTAGGGTAGCGGGGGGGGATTACGAGCAGTACTTC TRBV23-1 once TRBJ2-7 TRBD2 17
CASSLGQGADGNTIYF TGTGCCAGCAGCTTGGGACAGGGGGCGGATGGAAACACCATATATTTT TRBV5-4 . TRBJ1-3 TRBD1 16
CASSPTSGGTQGTQYF TGCGCCAGCAGCCCGACTAGCGGGGGCACCCAGGGGACCCAGTACTTC TRBV5-1 . TRBJ2-5 TRBD2 16
CAWSTRLAGGNPAYGYTF TGTGCCTGGAGTACCCGACTAGCGGGGGGAAACCCTGCCTATGGCTACACCTTC TRBV30 . TRBJ1-2 . 18
CASSALISTGGNGYTF TGTGCCAGCAGCGCCCTAATTTCTACAGGGGGCAATGGCTACACCTTC TRBV7-8 . TRBJ1-2 TRBD1 16
CASRRPSGQGTWRIYGETQYF TGTGCCAGCAGACGACCCTCCGGACAGGGAACCTGGAGGATCTACGGAGAGACCCAGTACTTC TRBV28 . TRBJ2-5 TRBD1 21
CASSGDQGSYNEQFF TGCGCCAGCAGTGGGGATCAGGGATCCTACAATGAGCAGTTCTTC TRBV10-2 . TRBJ2-1 . 15
CASRTSPGSRDSPLHF TGTGCCAGCAGGACAAGCCCCGGGAGTCGGGATTCACCCCTCCACTTT TRBV5-4 . TRBJ1-6 . 16
CASSKEIRHSSGNTIYF TGTGCCAGCAGCAAAGAAATAAGACACAGCTCTGGAAACACCATATATTTT TRBV9 few TRBJ1-3 . 17